The present T cell receptor beta chain was sequenced within a study of cytomegalovirus exposure and HLA in healthy donors. Overall study: HLA-typed donors were the source of some 85 million unique TCRs, which an early data release held.

It was with 60 Vbeta and 13 Jbeta primers that the PCR ran. Clones were read by immunoSEQ multiplex PCR, and TCRdb kept only the in-frame ones, dropping some. Among 200,000 to 250,000 clones listed, approximately 80% were seen once. The CDR3 extends over 14 amino acids. Unmatched junction bases numbered 5, after V lost 6 bases and J lost 1 base. Germline loops: CDR1 MNHEY, CDR2 SVGAGI. Study-wide findings and caveats: Certain sequence variants were highly shared and formed a cluster, and this cluster was likely a sequencing artifact. In an earlier analysis, productive rearrangement rates for most beta V segments clustered near 87% or 30%. TCR beta chain V- and J-gene trimming was linked, in a later analysis, to a missense variant in DCLRE1C.

Concerning this clone: Its antigen is not identified.

This receptor was taken from a woman aged 40-49 years in good health and CMV-seronegative. This chain joins TRBV6-5 and TRBJ2-5; 7 positions agree with TRBD2. The material sequenced was PBMCs. CDR3 amino acids: CASRIGGGQETQYF. The CDR3 nucleotides read TGTGCCAGCAGGATTGGCGGGGGCCAAGAGACCCAGTACTTC.